This T cell receptor beta chain is drawn from a study of OX40 agonist ivuxolimab in advanced cancers. Study as a whole: Patients were roughly 81% male with ages about 23 to 80, mean about 60.

Some clones are missing from TCRdb's copy, which holds only in-frame ones; the method was immunoSEQ multiplex PCR. The data contain over 35,000 clones, roughly 90% of them singletons. The germline CDR1 and CDR2 sequences are MGHRA and YSYEKL. This CDR3 contains 18 residues. V dropped 0 bases and J dropped 6; count of bases not matched to a gene: 13. No patient had autoimmune disease or received systemic immunosuppression. Study-level points and caveats: Blood T cells, both CD4+ and CD8+, expanded clonally by week 6 at 0.1 to 3.0 mg/kg. People who partly responded at 0.1-3.0 mg/kg had some of the least clonal expansion seen.

This clone was counted between two and nine times. No antigen is known for it. The gene calls are TRBV4-1 and TRBJ2-4; 8 nucleotides agree with TRBD2. This sequence was found in an adult with an advanced solid tumor such as melanoma, head and neck, liver or kidney cancer. The sample was CD4+ or CD8+ T cells sorted from blood, taken in a trial of the OX40 agonist ivuxolimab. The CDR3 protein is CASSQDRSSGGAGNIQYF. CDR3 coding DNA: TGCGCCAGCAGCCAAGATCGGTCCTCGGGGGGGGCAGGAAACATTCAGTACTTC.